The clone carrying this T cell receptor (beta chain) has a handful of counts. The antigen is undetermined. This sample stems from a study of CD8 T cells in ankylosing spondylitis. Study-level points and caveats: The authors found the disease-linked clones to be CD8+ and relatively rare in peripheral blood. A subset of motif variants has previously been described in the synovial fluid and blood of reactive arthritis.

Quantitative 5'-RACE was performed with molecular barcodes, and it yielded the TCR beta libraries. TCRdb processed the 5' RACE reads anew with MiXCR; each CDR3 protein has one entry. The sample shows around 300,000 distinct CDR3 sequences, under 15% of them seen only once. There are 15 residues in the CDR3. Trimming cost V 3 bases and J 4 bases, with 15 bases left between them. Germline CDR1 is GTSNPN and CDR2 is SVGIG (reference sequence). Input material: blood, either unsorted or a sorted T cell fraction (not recorded which). The TCR was taken from a male donor with ankylosing spondylitis or in good health (not recorded which). V gene TRBV30 combines with J gene TRBJ2-2; D unresolved. The CDR3 reads CAWSPPPRTTGELFF. As DNA, the CDR3 is TGTGCCTGGAGCCCGCCCCCCCGGACCACCGGGGAGCTGTTTTTT.